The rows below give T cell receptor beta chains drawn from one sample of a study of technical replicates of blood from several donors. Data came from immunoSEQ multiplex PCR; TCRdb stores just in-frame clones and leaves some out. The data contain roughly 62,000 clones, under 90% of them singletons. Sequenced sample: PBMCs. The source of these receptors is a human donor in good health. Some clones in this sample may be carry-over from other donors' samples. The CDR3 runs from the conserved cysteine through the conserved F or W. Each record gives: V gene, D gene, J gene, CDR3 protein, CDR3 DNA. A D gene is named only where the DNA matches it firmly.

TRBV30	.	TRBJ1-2	CAWSVLRNSEYGYTF	TGTGCCTGGAGTGTATTGAGGAACTCGGAATATGGCTACACCTTC
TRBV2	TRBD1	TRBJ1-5	CASSWTGVQPQHF	TGTGCCAGCAGTTGGACAGGGGTGCAGCCCCAGCATTTT
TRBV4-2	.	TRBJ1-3	CASSQRAGVSGNTIYF	TGTGCCAGCAGCCAGAGGGCGGGAGTGTCTGGAAACACCATATATTTT
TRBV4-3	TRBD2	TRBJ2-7	CASSQDREGNAEQYF	TGCGCCAGCAGCCAAGATCGGGAGGGTAATGCCGAGCAGTACTTC
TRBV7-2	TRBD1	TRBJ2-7	CASSFRQGVPYEQYF	TGTGCCAGCAGCTTCAGACAGGGGGTCCCCTACGAGCAGTACTTC
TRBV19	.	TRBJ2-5	CASSIWGLPQETQYF	TGTGCCAGTAGTATATGGGGGCTCCCCCAAGAGACCCAGTACTTC
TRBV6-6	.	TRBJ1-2	CATQQEYGYTF	TGTGCCACGCAACAGGAATATGGCTACACCTTC
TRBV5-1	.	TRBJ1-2	CASSLDGGADGYTF	TGCGCCAGCAGCTTGGATGGGGGGGCGGATGGCTACACCTTC
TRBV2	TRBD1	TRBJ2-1	CASRAGQGIDEQFF	TGTGCCAGTAGGGCCGGACAGGGAATCGATGAGCAGTTCTTC
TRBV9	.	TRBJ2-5	CASSPREGSGQGKETQYF	TGTGCCAGCAGCCCAAGGGAGGGATCTGGACAGGGAAAAGAGACCCAGTACTTC